This T cell receptor beta chain was found in a study of long-term antiretroviral therapy in people with HIV. Study findings and constraints: Comparison with controls showed narrower CDR3 length ranges in HIV repertoires. The study found that diversity rose after ART but stayed below transplant donor controls.

Researchers report immunoSEQ v3.0 was run at survey level. Clones were read by immunoSEQ multiplex PCR, and TCRdb kept only the in-frame ones, dropping some. The sample shows about 30,000 clones, over 90% of them seen only once. This clone was seen just once. What it binds is not known. Trimming took 2 bases from V and 7 from J, leaving 12 bases between them. Germline lookup yields CDR1 SGHRS and CDR2 YFSETQ. This CDR3 has 13 amino acids. This TCR was recovered from a man between 25 and 39 years old with HIV. This rearrangement joins TRBV5-1 to TRBJ1-2; no definite D call. This specimen consisted of unsorted PBMCs, obtained roughly 6.3 years after starting antiretroviral therapy. CDR3 DNA: TGCGCCAGCAGCTTAACTGGGGTAGTTGGCTACACCTTC. Translated: CASSLTGVVGYTF.